Listed below are T cell receptor beta chains from one sample, sequenced in a study of beta chain features in type 1 diabetes. Data came from immunoSEQ multiplex PCR; TCRdb stores just in-frame clones and leaves some out. The sample contains about 160,000 clones, 7.5% to 10% of which appear only once. Sequencing was performed on central memory CD4+ T cells from blood. The receptor source for this set is a man younger than 30 in good health. CDR3s include the opening cysteine and the closing phenylalanine or tryptophan. D genes are given only for firm matches. The size of a clone is reported for some rows only, either as once, few or many, or as a class for expanded clones.

CDR3aa: CASSVNRQVRHTEAFF
CDR3nt: TGTGCCAGCAGCGTGAATCGACAGGTACGTCACACTGAAGCTTTCTTT
abundance: many
j_gene: TRBJ1-1
d_gene: NA
len: 16
v_gene: TRBV7-8

CDR3aa: CAWSDTNTEAFF
CDR3nt: TGTGCCTGGAGTGACACGAACACTGAAGCTTTCTTT
abundance: many
j_gene: TRBJ1-1
d_gene: NA
len: 12
v_gene: TRBV30

CDR3aa: CASSRNLANNEQFF
CDR3nt: TGTGCCAGCAGTAGGAATCTAGCGAACAATGAGCAGTTCTTC
abundance: NA
j_gene: TRBJ2-1
d_gene: NA
len: 14
v_gene: TRBV6-6

CDR3aa: CASSLVQGMETQYF
CDR3nt: TGCGCCAGCAGCTTGGTACAGGGGATGGAGACCCAGTACTTC
abundance: few
j_gene: TRBJ2-5
d_gene: TRBD1
len: 14
v_gene: TRBV5-1

CDR3aa: CASTSGQGDQPQHF
CDR3nt: TGTGCCAGCACCTCGGGTCAGGGTGATCAGCCCCAGCATTTT
abundance: NA
j_gene: TRBJ1-5
d_gene: NA
len: 14
v_gene: TRBV28

CDR3aa: CASRTGQGDSDTQYF
CDR3nt: TGTGCCAGCAGGACCGGACAGGGGGATTCGGATACGCAGTATTTT
abundance: few
j_gene: TRBJ2-3
d_gene: TRBD1
len: 15
v_gene: TRBV6-1

CDR3aa: CASSFRFTGELFF
CDR3nt: TGTGCCAGCAGCTTCAGGTTCACCGGGGAGCTGTTTTTT
abundance: few
j_gene: TRBJ2-2
d_gene: NA
len: 13
v_gene: TRBV11-2

CDR3aa: CASSLGRDSRLFF
CDR3nt: TGCGCCAGCAGCTTGGGTCGAGACAGTAGGCTGTTTTTT
abundance: many
j_gene: TRBJ2-2
d_gene: NA
len: 13
v_gene: TRBV5-1

CDR3aa: CASSQDIRAENQPQHF
CDR3nt: TGCGCCAGCAGCCAAGATATCAGGGCAGAGAATCAGCCCCAGCATTTT
abundance: many
j_gene: TRBJ1-5
d_gene: NA
len: 16
v_gene: TRBV4-3

CDR3aa: CSVVRMNTEAFF
CDR3nt: TGCAGCGTTGTCAGGATGAACACTGAAGCTTTCTTT
abundance: many
j_gene: TRBJ1-1
d_gene: NA
len: 12
v_gene: TRBV29-1

CDR3aa: CATSRPRTGGSTAGELFF
CDR3nt: TGTGCCACCAGCAGACCACGGACAGGGGGTTCCACCGCCGGGGAGCTGTTTTTT
abundance: NA
j_gene: TRBJ2-2
d_gene: TRBD1
len: 18
v_gene: TRBV15

CDR3aa: CASSAGGRQYF
CDR3nt: TGTGCCAGCAGTGCCGGCGGAAGGCAGTACTTC
abundance: few
j_gene: TRBJ2-7
d_gene: NA
len: 11
v_gene: TRBV2

CDR3aa: CASRPQGSAITEAFF
CDR3nt: TGTGCCTCGCGCCCTCAAGGGAGCGCGATCACTGAAGCTTTCTTT
abundance: few
j_gene: TRBJ1-1
d_gene: NA
len: 15
v_gene: TRBV6-5

CDR3aa: CASSLVRQGTNTGELFF
CDR3nt: TGTGCCAGCAGCTTAGTGCGACAGGGGACAAACACCGGGGAGCTGTTTTTT
abundance: few
j_gene: TRBJ2-2
d_gene: TRBD1
len: 17
v_gene: TRBV7-9

CDR3aa: CASSVVGDGNTIYF
CDR3nt: TGTGCCAGCAGCGTAGTGGGAGATGGAAACACCATATATTTT
abundance: NA
j_gene: TRBJ1-3
d_gene: NA
len: 14
v_gene: TRBV9

CDR3aa: CASSVGGGTYNEQFF
CDR3nt: TGTGCCAGCAGCGTTGGCGGGGGGACTTACAATGAGCAGTTCTTC
abundance: few
j_gene: TRBJ2-1
d_gene: TRBD2
len: 15
v_gene: TRBV9

CDR3aa: CASRTDGDYGYTF
CDR3nt: TGCGCCAGCAGAACTGACGGAGACTATGGCTACACCTTC
abundance: NA
j_gene: TRBJ1-2
d_gene: NA
len: 13
v_gene: TRBV5-1

CDR3aa: CASSQGLAGRDEQFF
CDR3nt: TGTGCCAGCTCCCAAGGACTAGCGGGAAGGGATGAGCAGTTCTTC
abundance: NA
j_gene: TRBJ2-1
d_gene: TRBD2
len: 15
v_gene: TRBV18

CDR3aa: CASSQVARAQYF
CDR3nt: TGTGCCAGCAGCCAAGTGGCACGTGCGCAGTATTTT
abundance: many
j_gene: TRBJ2-3
d_gene: NA
len: 12
v_gene: TRBV14

CDR3aa: CASSPRGTGPTDTQYF
CDR3nt: TGTGCCAGCAGCCCGAGGGGGACAGGTCCCACAGATACGCAGTATTTT
abundance: NA
j_gene: TRBJ2-3
d_gene: TRBD1
len: 16
v_gene: TRBV7-9

CDR3aa: CASRESGAALNTGELFF
CDR3nt: TGTGCCAGCAGAGAGTCAGGGGCAGCGCTGAACACCGGGGAGCTGTTTTTT
abundance: NA
j_gene: TRBJ2-2
d_gene: NA
len: 17
v_gene: TRBV28

CDR3aa: CASSYWTGGAKNIQYF
CDR3nt: TGCGCCAGCAGCTACTGGACTGGGGGGGCCAAAAACATTCAGTACTTC
abundance: NA
j_gene: TRBJ2-4
d_gene: NA
len: 16
v_gene: TRBV4-1

CDR3aa: CASSLATGGRQPQHF
CDR3nt: TGTGCCAGCAGCTTAGCCACAGGGGGCCGTCAGCCCCAGCATTTT
abundance: NA
j_gene: TRBJ1-5
d_gene: TRBD1
len: 15
v_gene: TRBV7-2

CDR3aa: CASRDYGYTF
CDR3nt: TGTGCCTCCAGGGATTATGGCTACACCTTC
abundance: few
j_gene: TRBJ1-2
d_gene: NA
len: 10
v_gene: TRBV19